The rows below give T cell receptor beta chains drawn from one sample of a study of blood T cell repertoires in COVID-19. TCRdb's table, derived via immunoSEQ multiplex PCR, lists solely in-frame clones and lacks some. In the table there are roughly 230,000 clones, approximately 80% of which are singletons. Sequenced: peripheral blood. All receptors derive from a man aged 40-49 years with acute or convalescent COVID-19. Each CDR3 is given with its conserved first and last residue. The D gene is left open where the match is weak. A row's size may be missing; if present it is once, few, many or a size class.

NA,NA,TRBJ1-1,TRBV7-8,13,CASSLSVNTEAFF,TGTGCCAGCAGCTTATCTGTGAACACTGAAGCTTTCTTT
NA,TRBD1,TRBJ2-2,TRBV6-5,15,CASRVQGANTGELFF,TGTGCCAGCAGGGTACAGGGGGCGAACACCGGGGAGCTGTTTTTT
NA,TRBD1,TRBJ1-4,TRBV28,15,CASLDSHRGYEKLFF,TGTGCCAGCCTCGACTCTCACAGGGGATATGAAAAACTGTTTTTT
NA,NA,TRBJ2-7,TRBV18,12,CASSPGPSEQYF,TGTGCCAGCTCACCAGGGCCCTCCGAGCAGTACTTC
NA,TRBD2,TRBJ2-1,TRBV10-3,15,CAIMGLAGGDNEQFF,TGTGCCATCATGGGGCTAGCGGGAGGGGACAATGAGCAGTTCTTC
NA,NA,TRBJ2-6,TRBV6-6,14,CASSNPQGANVLTF,TGTGCCAGCAGTAACCCGCAGGGAGCCAACGTCCTGACTTTC
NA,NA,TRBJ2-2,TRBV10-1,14,CASSGAGITGELFF,TGCGCCAGCAGTGGGGCAGGGATCACCGGGGAGCTGTTTTTT
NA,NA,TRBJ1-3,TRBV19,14,CASSIDGQGNTIYF,TGTGCCAGTAGTATAGACGGACAGGGAAACACCATATATTTT
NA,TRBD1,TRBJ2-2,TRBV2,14,CASSRTGDTGELFF,TGTGCCAGCAGTAGGACAGGGGATACCGGGGAGCTGTTTTTT
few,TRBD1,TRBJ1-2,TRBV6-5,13,CASSYQGATGYTF,TGTGCCAGCAGTTACCAGGGGGCGACTGGCTACACCTTC
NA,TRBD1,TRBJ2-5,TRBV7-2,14,CASSPTGLKETQYF,TGTGCCAGCAGCCCGACAGGGCTGAAAGAGACCCAGTACTTC
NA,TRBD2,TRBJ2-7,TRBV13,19,CASSSYRGMLAGGPGEQYF,TGTGCCAGCAGCTCTTACAGGGGTATGCTAGCGGGAGGGCCGGGGGAGCAGTACTTC
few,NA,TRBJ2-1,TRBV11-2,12,CASSLGRGEQFF,TGTGCCAGCAGCTTGGGGCGGGGTGAGCAGTTCTTC
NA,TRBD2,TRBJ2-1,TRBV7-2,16,CASRKTGTSGNNEQFF,TGTGCCAGCAGGAAAACCGGGACTAGCGGAAACAATGAGCAGTTCTTC
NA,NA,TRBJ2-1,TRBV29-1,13,CSVAVVSYNEQFF,TGCAGCGTTGCCGTAGTCTCCTACAATGAGCAGTTCTTC
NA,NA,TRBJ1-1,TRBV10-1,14,CASSDGLRTTEAFF,TGCGCCAGCAGTGATGGACTCCGGACCACTGAAGCTTTCTTT
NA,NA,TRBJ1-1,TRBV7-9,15,CASSSSGSFNTEAFF,TGTGCCAGCAGCTCCTCTGGGAGCTTTAACACTGAAGCTTTCTTT
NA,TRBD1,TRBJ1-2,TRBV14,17,CASSPILGQGINYGYTF,TGTGCCAGCAGCCCGATTTTGGGACAGGGAATCAACTATGGCTACACCTTC
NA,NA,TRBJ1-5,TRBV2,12,CASSDVAQPQHF,TGTGCCAGCAGTGACGTAGCTCAGCCCCAGCATTTT
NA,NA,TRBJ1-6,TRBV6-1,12,CASRSQNSPLHF,TGTGCCAGCAGATCACAGAATTCACCCCTCCACTTT
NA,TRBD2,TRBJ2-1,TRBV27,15,CASSFGGRVFIEQFF,TGTGCCAGCAGTTTTGGCGGGAGGGTTTTCATTGAGCAGTTCTTC
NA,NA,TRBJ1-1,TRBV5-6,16,CASSGGGTPMGTEAFF,TGTGCCAGCAGCGGGGGGGGCACCCCTATGGGCACTGAAGCTTTCTTT
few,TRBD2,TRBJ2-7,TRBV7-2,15,CASSFQAGNSYEQYF,TGTGCCAGCAGCTTCCAAGCGGGAAACTCCTACGAGCAGTACTTC
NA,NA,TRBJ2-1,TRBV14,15,CASSPSIAGYNEQFF,TGTGCCAGCAGCCCTTCGATAGCTGGATACAATGAGCAGTTCTTC
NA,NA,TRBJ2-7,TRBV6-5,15,CASSYSGVSSYEQYF,TGTGCCAGCAGTTACTCGGGCGTTTCCTCCTACGAGCAGTACTTC
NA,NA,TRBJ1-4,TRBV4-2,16,CASSRNPGARGEKLFF,TGTGCCAGCAGCCGGAACCCGGGAGCAAGAGGTGAAAAACTGTTTTTT
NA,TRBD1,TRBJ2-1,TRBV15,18,CATSRDLPKGAAYNEQFF,TGTGCCACCAGCAGAGATTTGCCGAAGGGGGCGGCCTACAATGAGCAGTTCTTC
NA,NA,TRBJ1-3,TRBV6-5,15,CASGRIGQTGNTIYF,TGTGCCAGCGGCCGGATCGGACAAACTGGAAACACCATATATTTT
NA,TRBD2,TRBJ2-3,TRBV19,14,CASSITSDTDTQYF,TGTGCCAGTAGTATTACTAGCGACACAGATACGCAGTATTTT
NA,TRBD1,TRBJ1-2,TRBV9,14,CASSFHRGDYGYTF,TGTGCCAGCAGCTTCCACAGGGGAGACTATGGCTACACCTTC
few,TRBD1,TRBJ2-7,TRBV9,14,CASSGGQVFNEQYF,TGTGCCAGCAGCGGCGGACAGGTCTTTAATGAGCAGTACTTC
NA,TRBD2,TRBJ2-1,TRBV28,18,CASSFVGGIRSSYNEQFF,TGTGCCAGCAGTTTCGTGGGGGGGATTCGGAGCTCCTACAATGAGCAGTTCTTC
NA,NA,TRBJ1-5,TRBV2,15,CASSEIGDGNQPQHF,TGTGCCAGCAGTGAAATTGGAGACGGCAATCAGCCCCAGCATTTT
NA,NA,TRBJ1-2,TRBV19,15,CASRGGTGANYGYTF,TGTGCCAGTAGGGGAGGGACTGGTGCTAACTATGGCTACACCTTC
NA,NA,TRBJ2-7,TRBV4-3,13,CASSQGPDSEQYF,TGCGCCAGCAGCCAAGGGCCGGACAGTGAGCAGTACTTC
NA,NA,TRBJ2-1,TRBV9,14,CASSFRQDYNEQFF,TGTGCCAGCAGCTTCAGACAGGACTACAATGAGCAGTTCTTC
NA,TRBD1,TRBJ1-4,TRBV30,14,CAWVPDRLNEKLFF,TGTGCCTGGGTCCCGGACAGGCTTAATGAAAAACTGTTTTTT
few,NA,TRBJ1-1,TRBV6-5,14,CASTPVQVNTEAFF,TGTGCCAGCACCCCCGTGCAGGTTAACACTGAAGCTTTCTTT
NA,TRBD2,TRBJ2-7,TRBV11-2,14,CASSSGTSGYEQYF,TGTGCCAGCAGCTCGGGGACTAGCGGCTACGAGCAGTACTTC
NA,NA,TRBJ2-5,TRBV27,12,CASSDLEGTQYF,TGTGCCAGCAGTGATTTAGAGGGGACCCAGTACTTC
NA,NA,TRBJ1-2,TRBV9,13,CASSVTGTYGYTF,TGTGCCAGCAGCGTAACAGGTACTTATGGCTACACCTTC
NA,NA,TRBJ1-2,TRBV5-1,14,CASSLAAQGISYTF,TGCGCCAGCAGCTTGGCCGCACAGGGAATTAGCTACACCTTC
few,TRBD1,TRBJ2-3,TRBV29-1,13,CSPRDRYTDTQYF,TGCAGCCCCCGGGACAGATACACAGATACGCAGTATTTT
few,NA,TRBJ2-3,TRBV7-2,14,CASDFSSGGDTQYF,TGTGCCAGCGATTTCTCGTCCGGGGGAGATACGCAGTATTTT
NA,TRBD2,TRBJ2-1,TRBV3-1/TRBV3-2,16,CASSQDGLAEDNEQFF,TGTGCCAGCAGCCAAGATGGGCTAGCGGAGGACAATGAGCAGTTCTTC
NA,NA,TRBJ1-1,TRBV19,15,CASRWRAGPDSEAFF,TGTGCCAGTAGATGGAGAGCTGGGCCGGACTCGGAAGCTTTCTTT
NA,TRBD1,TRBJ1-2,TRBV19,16,CASKRGGATLANGYTF,TGTGCCAGTAAAAGAGGGGGCGCGACCTTAGCCAATGGCTACACCTTC
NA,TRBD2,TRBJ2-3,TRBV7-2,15,CASSSRTSGSFSQYF,TGTGCCAGCAGCTCCCGGACTAGCGGGAGTTTCTCGCAGTATTTT
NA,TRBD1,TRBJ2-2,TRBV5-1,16,CASSLDRGANTGELFF,TGCGCCAGCAGCCTGGACAGGGGCGCGAACACCGGGGAGCTGTTTTTT
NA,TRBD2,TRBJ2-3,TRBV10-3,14,CAIRLAGETDTQYF,TGTGCCATCAGACTAGCGGGAGAGACAGATACGCAGTATTTT
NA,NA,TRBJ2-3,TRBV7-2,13,CASLSGSTDTQYF,TGTGCCAGCCTAAGCGGTAGCACAGATACGCAGTATTTT
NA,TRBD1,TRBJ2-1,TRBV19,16,CASSKHRDRGHDEQFF,TGTGCCAGTAGTAAGCACCGGGACAGGGGGCACGATGAGCAGTTCTTC
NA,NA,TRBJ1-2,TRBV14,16,CASSQGGRWTNYGYTF,TGTGCCAGCAGCCAAGGGGGCCGATGGACTAACTATGGCTACACCTTC
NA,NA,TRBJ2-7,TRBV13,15,CASSSTTTPRGEQYF,TGTGCCAGCAGTTCAACGACTACGCCCCGAGGCGAGCAGTACTTC
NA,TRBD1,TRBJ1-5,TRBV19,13,CASSRDRREPQHF,TGTGCCAGTAGTAGGGACAGGAGAGAGCCCCAGCATTTT
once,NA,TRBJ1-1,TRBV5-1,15,CASSMAQGRGTEAFF,TGCGCCAGCAGCATGGCCCAGGGTCGTGGAACTGAAGCTTTCTTT
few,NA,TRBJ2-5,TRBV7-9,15,CASSFTGTGQETQYF,TGTGCCAGCAGCTTTACCGGAACAGGGCAAGAGACCCAGTACTTC
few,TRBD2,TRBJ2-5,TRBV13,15,CATSLGGPRQETQYF,TGTGCCACTTCCCTGGGAGGGCCGCGGCAAGAGACCCAGTACTTC
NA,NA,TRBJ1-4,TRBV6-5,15,CASSSLGATNEKLFF,TGTGCCAGCAGTTCCCTCGGGGCAACTAATGAAAAACTGTTTTTT
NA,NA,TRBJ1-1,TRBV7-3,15,CASSLNGGENTEAFF,TGTGCCAGCAGCTTAAATGGAGGGGAGAACACTGAAGCTTTCTTT